Below are 2 T cell receptor beta chains sequenced from a single sample in a study of chemoradiotherapy in HPV16-positive cancers. The repertoire was sequenced with immunoSEQ multiplex PCR; TCRdb's copy has only in-frame clones and lacks some. In the table there are about 7,800 clones, 70% to 85% of which are singletons. The sample was blood, taken from a patient who underwent chemoradiotherapy. These receptors were collected from a human donor with HPV-associated anogenital cancer.

This clone has a handful of counts. The chain carries TRBV5-1 and TRBJ1-5, with 8 bases that match TRBD1. J was trimmed by 3 bases and V by 0 bases; bases with no gene match: 2. Germline loops: CDR1 SGHRS, CDR2 YFSETQ. This CDR3 contains 15 residues. CDR3 DNA: TGCGCCAGCAGCTTGGGACAGGGGAACAATCAGCCCCAGCATTTT. Its protein is CASSLGQGNNQPQHF. The full variable domain, its missing parts supplied by reference TRBV5-1 and TRBJ1-5, is KAGVTQTPRYLIKTRGQQVTLSCSPISGHRSVSWYQQTPGQGLQFLFEYFSETQRNKGNFPGRFSGRQFSNSRSEMNVSTLELGDSALYLCASSLGQGNNQPQHFGDGTRLSIL.

The chain recombines TRBV2 with TRBJ1-6; D not certain. Trimming removed 6 bases from V and 6 bases from J, with 6 bases in between. Per the germline V gene, CDR1 is SNHLY and CDR2 is FYNNEI. CDR3 length: 12 amino acids. CDR3 nucleotides: TGTGCCAGCAGACAGTCTAATTCACCCCTCCACTTT. This codes for CASRQSNSPLHF.